One and the same sample provided the 8 T cell receptor beta chains below, sequenced in a study of radiation and T cells in renal cell carcinoma. Measured with immunoSEQ multiplex PCR; TCRdb has only the in-frame clones, and not every one. The table lists over 60,000 clones, 65% to 90% of them singletons. The sample's time point: blood 2 weeks post-SBRT. The treatment was: 15 Gy SBRT to primary tumor, nephrectomy 4 weeks later. Specimen: blood, collected from a patient whose treatment included radiotherapy and nephrectomy. Receptor source: a woman aged 45-65 years with renal cell carcinoma.

The genes are TRBV27 and TRBJ1-3; D unclear. CDR1 is MNHEY, CDR2 SMNVEV, per germline (reference sequence). The CDR3 covers 16 residues. V was clipped by 3 bases and J by 0 bases, with 12 bases between them. CDR3 amino acids: CASSFIESGSGNTIYF. The DNA for the CDR3 is TGTGCCAGCAGTTTTATTGAGTCTGGCTCTGGAAACACCATATATTTT.

V is TRBV19 and J is TRBJ2-3; 7 bases are a match to TRBD1. The junction had 8 bases not matched to a gene; V was cut back by 7 bases and J by 1 base. Germline V CDR1 and CDR2: LNHDA, SQIVND (reference sequence). The CDR3 runs to 15 residues. This CDR3 reads CASTPGQVRTDTQYF. DNA for the CDR3: TGTGCCAGTACGCCAGGACAGGTACGCACAGATACGCAGTATTTT.

The chain is built from TRBV18 and TRBJ2-2; 8 nucleotides match TRBD2. This CDR3 spans 13 amino acids. Trimming removed 3 bases from V and 6 bases from J; junction bases left unmatched: 0. Germline values: CDR1 KGHSH, CDR2 LQKENI. This CDR3 reads CASSPRGAGELFF. In DNA form, the CDR3 reads TGTGCCAGCTCACCGCGGGGGGCCGGGGAGCTGTTTTTT.

This sequence joins TRBV29-1 and TRBJ2-1; the D gene is possibly TRBD1 (5 bases). Germline assignment: CDR1 SQVTM and CDR2 ANQGSEA. CDR3 length: 12 residues. Trimming removed 3 bases at V and 7 bases at J, with 10 bases between. DNA for the CDR3: TGCAGCGTTGAGGGCAGGGTGAATGAGCAGTTCTTC. Encoded protein: CSVEGRVNEQFF.

The chain recombines TRBV7-8 with TRBJ2-1, with D possibly TRBD1 on 6 matching bases. Germline assignment: CDR1 SGHVS and CDR2 FQNEAQ. There are 15 residues in the CDR3. Trimming cost V 5 bases and J 6 bases, with 17 bases left between them. This chain's CDR3 is CASSQTGRGGNEQFF. CDR3 coding DNA: TGTGCCAGCAGCCAGACGGGGAGAGGGGGCAATGAGCAGTTCTTC.

This chain uses TRBV7-7 with TRBJ2-2; weak D call: TRBD1 (6 bases). V was cut by 5 bases and J by 4 bases, with 11 bases left in between. The CDR3 runs 14 residues. Germline CDR1 SSHAT, CDR2 FNYEAQ (reference sequence). This chain's CDR3 is CASSPTGFTGELFF. Written as DNA, the CDR3 is TGTGCCAGCAGCCCAACAGGGTTCACCGGGGAGCTGTTTTTT. Full variable domain (remainder filled in from reference TRBV7-7 and TRBJ2-2): GAGVSQSPRYKVTKRGQDVTLRCDPISSHATLYWYQQALGQGPEFLTYFNYEAQPDKSGLPSDRFSAERPEGSISTLTIQRTEQRDSAMYRCASSPTGFTGELFFGEGSRLTVL.

The CDR3 DNA follows: TGCGCCAGCAGCAATGCAGGAGTGGTGGCTAGCGGTAACACCGGGGAGCTGTTTTTT. It specifies CASSNAGVVASGNTGELFF. This chain joins TRBV5-1 and TRBJ2-2; 7 positions match TRBD2. Germline CDR1 reads SGHRS; CDR2 reads YFSETQ. The CDR3 is made up of 19 amino acids. The ends lost 4 bases at V and 2 bases at J; junction bases unmatched: 17. The whole variable domain, filled in from reference TRBV5-1 and TRBJ2-2, reads KAGVTQTPRYLIKTRGQQVTLSCSPISGHRSVSWYQQTPGQGLQFLFEYFSETQRNKGNFPGRFSGRQFSNSRSEMNVSTLELGDSALYLCASSNAGVVASGNTGELFFGEGSRLTVL.

This chain joins TRBV18 and TRBJ1-2; D not certain. Germline V gene sequence: CDR1 KGHSH, CDR2 LQKENI. The CDR3 contains 13 residues. V gave up 3 bases and J gave up 2 bases, with 7 bases separating them. CDR3 protein: CASSPDGNYGYTF. CDR3 coding DNA: TGTGCCAGCTCACCCGACGGGAACTATGGCTACACCTTC.